These 19 T cell receptor beta chains came from one sample sequenced in a study of blood T cells in healthy people across ages. Primers used in a second PCR of about 7 to 12 cycles were a sample-barcoded 5' primer and a J-beta primer mix. TCRdb re-called the 5' RACE reads with MiXCR, one entry per CDR3 protein. The sample shows more than 650,000 distinct CDR3 sequences, approximately 53% of them seen only once. The sequenced sample consisted of blood. The receptor source for this set is a man older than 75 in good health.

A few counts support this clonotype. V usage is TRBV12-3 or TRBV12-4 and J usage is TRBJ1-2; no reliable D call. V was trimmed by 6 bases and J by 10 bases, leaving 24 bases between them. There are 15 residues in the CDR3. The CDR3 sequence: CASSPTTLRTTPYTF. CDR3 bases: TGTGCCAGCAGCCCTACCACGTTGCGGACCACCCCCTACACCTTC.

The chain employs TRBV7-9 and TRBJ1-6; TRBD1 agrees at 8 bases. This CDR3 comprises 14 residues. From germline, CDR1 is SEHNR and CDR2 FQNEAQ (reference sequence). The trim removed 6 bases at V and 6 bases at J, leaving 4 bases unmatched. CDR3 DNA: TGTGCCAGCAGACCCGACAGGGGTAATTCACCCCTCCACTTT. This encodes CASRPDRGNSPLHF. Using reference TRBV7-9 and TRBJ1-6 for the parts outside the CDR3, the full variable domain is DTGVSQNPRHKITKRGQNVTFRCDPISEHNRLYWYRQTLGQGPEFLTYFQNEAQLEKSRLLSDRFSAERPKGSFSTLEIQRTEQGDSAMYLCASRPDRGNSPLHFGNGTRLTVT.

The V and J genes are TRBV20-1 and TRBJ2-4; the D is unclear. CDR1 DFQATT and CDR2 SNEGSKA come from the germline V gene (reference sequence). The V and J ends lost 0 bases and 5 bases respectively, with 11 bases between them. This CDR3 region has 14 residues. CDR3 bases: TGCAGTGCTAGAGAACCGGATCCAGAAAACATTCAGTACTTC. The encoded protein is CSAREPDPENIQYF.

This clonotype came up many times. This chain uses TRBV6-6 with TRBJ2-3; D unresolved. The CDR3 is 14 amino acids. Per the germline V gene, CDR1 is MNHNY and CDR2 is SVGAGI (reference sequence). The germline V and J ends were trimmed by 5 bases and 6 bases, with 15 bases remaining between them. As DNA, the CDR3 is TGTGCCAGCAGTATTTCTGCTGTCGGGGATACGCAGTATTTT. Amino acids: CASSISAVGDTQYF.

This clonotype has only a few counts. CDR3 sequence reads: CASSQVFLAGGYTIQYF. Written as DNA, the CDR3 is TGCGCCAGCAGCCAAGTTTTCCTAGCGGGAGGGTATACCATTCAGTACTTC. The chain combines TRBV4-1 with TRBJ2-4; 12 nucleotides line up with TRBD2. Per germline, CDR1 MGHRA and CDR2 YSYEKL. The CDR3 loop spans 17 amino acids. The ends lost 1 base at V and 9 bases at J; junction bases unmatched: 10.

This clonotype was seen a few times. The chain joins TRBV29-1 to TRBJ2-3; 8 bases are shared with TRBD2. The germline CDR1 and CDR2 sequences are SQVTM and ANQGSEA. The ends lost 1 base at V and 14 bases at J; junction bases unmatched: 17. CDR3 length: 15 residues. The CDR3 DNA is TGCAGCGTTGAAGCGAGACTAGCGACGCACAGATACGCGTATTTT. Encoded protein: CSVEARLATHRYAYF.

The V and J genes are TRBV5-1 and TRBJ2-1, with D possibly being TRBD2 (7 bases). Germline V gene data show CDR1 as SGHRS and CDR2 as YFSETQ. This CDR3 spans 14 amino acids. Trimming left V 0 bases short and J 4 bases short, with 8 bases between. The CDR3 spells CASSLEGGYNEQFF. The CDR3 coding sequence is TGCGCCAGCAGCTTGGAGGGGGGGTACAATGAGCAGTTCTTC.

The chain carries TRBV9 and TRBJ2-1; 8 bases are a match to TRBD2. The CDR3 covers 16 residues. Trimming cost V 4 bases and J 6 bases; bases outside gene matches: 12. The V gene's germline CDR1 is SGDLS and CDR2 YYNGEE. The DNA for the CDR3 is TGTGCCAGCAGCCTTCTTTTCGGGAGGGAGGGCAATGAGCAGTTCTTC. Its translation: CASSLLFGREGNEQFF.

The gene calls are TRBV28 and TRBJ2-3; no clear D gene. Trimming cost V 2 bases and J 3 bases, with 9 bases left between them. The length of the CDR3 is 14 residues. The germline V gene has CDR1 MDHEN and CDR2 SYDVKM. The CDR3 sequence: CASSLRLPTDTQYF. DNA for the CDR3: TGTGCCAGCAGTTTACGTCTACCGACAGATACGCAGTATTTT.

The CDR3 nucleotides are TGCGCCAGCAGCCTCGGGACAGAGGGCTCCTACGAGCAGTACTTC. Its protein is CASSLGTEGSYEQYF. This chain connects TRBV4-1 to TRBJ2-7; 7 bases are shared with TRBD1. There are 15 residues in the CDR3. Looked up from germline, CDR1 is MGHRA and CDR2 is YSYEKL. V lost 4 bases and J lost 0; bases outside the gene matches: 6.

This clonotype appeared a few times. This chain links TRBV27 with TRBJ2-7; 11 bases are a match to TRBD1. Unmatched junction bases numbered 5, after V lost 6 bases and J lost 4 bases. Germline V CDR1 and CDR2: MNHEY, SMNVEV (reference sequence). This CDR3 spans 14 amino acids. Written as DNA, the CDR3 is TGTGCCAGCAGGCGGACAGGGGGCGGGTACGAGCAGTACTTC. Its protein product is CASRRTGGGYEQYF.

This chain joins TRBV3-1 and TRBJ1-1, with D tentatively TRBD1 (6 bases). This CDR3 has 16 amino acids. Germline values: CDR1 LGHDT, CDR2 YNNKEL (reference sequence). V was pared by 4 bases and J by 5 bases, with 20 bases between. As DNA, the CDR3 is TGTGCCAGCAGCCCCCCTCAGGCGGGGGCGCGTACTGAAGCTTTCTTT. Translated, it gives CASSPPQAGARTEAFF.

This clonotype was seen more than once but under ten times. This chain joins TRBV7-9 and TRBJ2-1, with 8 bases fitting TRBD2. The germline V gene encodes CDR1 SEHNR and CDR2 FQNEAQ (reference sequence). The CDR3 totals 13 residues. V shed 4 bases and J 6 bases; nucleotides not matched to a gene: 2. CDR3 DNA: TGTGCCAGCAGCTGGGGGACTAGCAATGAGCAGTTCTTC. Protein sequence: CASSWGTSNEQFF. Full variable domain (remainder filled in from reference TRBV7-9 and TRBJ2-1): DTGVSQNPRHKITKRGQNVTFRCDPISEHNRLYWYRQTLGQGPEFLTYFQNEAQLEKSRLLSDRFSAERPKGSFSTLEIQRTEQGDSAMYLCASSWGTSNEQFFGPGTRLTVL.

This chain connects TRBV27 to TRBJ2-5; D is uncertain. The CDR3 sequence is 13 residues long. V lost 3 bases to trimming and J lost 0 bases, with 5 bases between them. The germline V gene has CDR1 MNHEY and CDR2 SMNVEV (reference sequence). Here the CDR3 reads CASSFAYQETQYF. The DNA for the CDR3 is TGTGCCAGCAGTTTTGCATACCAAGAGACCCAGTACTTC.

In regard to this clonotype: A much larger clone is a single base away; this may be a read error. The V and J genes are TRBV29-1 and TRBJ2-1, with D perhaps matching TRBD1 or TRBD2 (5 bases each). This CDR3 region has 14 residues. Germline V lookup: CDR1 SQVTM, CDR2 ANQGSEA. CDR3 nucleotide sequence: TGCTGCGCCCGCCCCCCGGGGCCCTACAATGAGCAGTTCTTC. Its protein is CCARPPGPYNEQFF.

The chain joins TRBV29-1 to TRBJ2-1, with D perhaps given as TRBD1 or TRBD2 (5 bases each). V was cut by 5 bases and J by 9 bases, with 20 bases left in between. The CDR3 sequence is 14 residues long. Germline CDR1 reads SQVTM; CDR2 reads ANQGSEA. The chain's CDR3 is CSVLPHGGLGEQFF. Written as DNA, the CDR3 is TGCAGCGTTCTTCCCCATGGGGGTCTTGGTGAGCAGTTCTTC.

The chain recombines TRBV20-1 with TRBJ2-5; 9 bases map to TRBD1. J lost 5 bases, V lost 2 bases, and 6 bases had no gene match. Germline CDR1 reads DFQATT; CDR2 reads SNEGSKA (reference sequence). This CDR3 contains 14 residues. The CDR3 protein is CSARSGQGLETQYF. Written as DNA, the CDR3 is TGCAGTGCTAGATCGGGACAGGGCTTGGAGACCCAGTACTTC.

This clonotype has just a few counts. V usage is TRBV10-3 and J usage is TRBJ2-5, with a weak D call TRBD1 (6 bases). Germline V gives CDR1 ENHRY, CDR2 SYGVKD. V dropped 0 bases and J dropped 4 bases, with 12 bases sitting between them. The CDR3 totals 15 residues. CDR3 sequence reads: CAISESMGRGETQYF. The CDR3 nucleotides read TGTGCCATCAGTGAGTCGATGGGCAGGGGAGAGACCCAGTACTTC.

The chain carries TRBV24-1 and TRBJ2-1, with 12 bases lining up with TRBD2. V lost 4 bases and J lost 0; bases outside the gene matches: 3. CDR3 length: 17 amino acids. CDR1 KGHDR and CDR2 SFDVKD come from the germline V gene. CDR3 region: CATSETSGRSSYNEQFF. In DNA, the CDR3 is TGTGCCACCAGTGAAACTAGCGGGAGGAGCTCCTACAATGAGCAGTTCTTC.